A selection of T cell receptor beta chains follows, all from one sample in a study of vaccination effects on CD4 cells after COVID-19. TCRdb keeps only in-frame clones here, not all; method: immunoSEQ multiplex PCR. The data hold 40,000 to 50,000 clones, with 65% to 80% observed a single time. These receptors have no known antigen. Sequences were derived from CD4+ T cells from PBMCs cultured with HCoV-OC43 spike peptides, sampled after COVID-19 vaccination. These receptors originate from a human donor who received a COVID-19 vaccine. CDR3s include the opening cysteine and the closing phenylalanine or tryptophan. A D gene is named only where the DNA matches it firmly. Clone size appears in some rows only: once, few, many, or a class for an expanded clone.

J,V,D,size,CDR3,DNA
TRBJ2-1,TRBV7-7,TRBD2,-,CASSVSGSYSEQFF,TGTGCCAGCAGCGTGAGCGGGAGTTACAGTGAGCAGTTCTTC
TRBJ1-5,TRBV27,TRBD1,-,CASSLLIPGQGPTNQPQHF,TGTGCCAGCAGTTTACTAATCCCGGGACAGGGTCCCACCAATCAGCCCCAGCATTTT
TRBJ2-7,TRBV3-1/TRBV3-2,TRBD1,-,CASSQPKLTGADIYEQYF,TGTGCCAGCAGCCAACCGAAACTGACAGGGGCTGATATCTACGAGCAGTACTTC
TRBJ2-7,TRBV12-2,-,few,CASRLGWRRGGVYEQYF,TGTGCAAGTCGCTTAGGATGGCGGCGCGGGGGGGTCTACGAGCAGTACTTC
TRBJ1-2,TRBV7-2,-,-,CASSFDGLWYGYTF,TGTGCCAGCAGCTTCGACGGATTGTGGTATGGCTACACCTTC
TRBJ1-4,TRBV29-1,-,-,CSASGLRDEKLFF,TGCAGCGCCTCAGGCCTTCGGGATGAAAAACTGTTTTTT
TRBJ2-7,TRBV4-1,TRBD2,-,CASSQEKRGIYEQYF,TGCGCCAGCAGCCAAGAAAAGCGGGGGATCTACGAGCAGTACTTC
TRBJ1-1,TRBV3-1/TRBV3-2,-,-,CASSQARGIMNTEAFF,TGTGCCAGCAGCCAAGCCCGGGGAATTATGAACACTGAAGCTTTCTTT
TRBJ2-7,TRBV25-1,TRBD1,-,CASSSRTGLSEQYF,TGTGCCAGCAGTAGTCGGACAGGGCTTAGCGAGCAGTACTTC
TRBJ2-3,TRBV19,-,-,CASSDLGTTDTQYF,TGTGCCAGTAGTGACTTAGGGACCACAGATACGCAGTATTTT
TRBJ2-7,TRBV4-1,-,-,CASSLRQVDRYEQYF,TGCGCCAGCAGCCTCCGACAGGTTGATCGCTACGAGCAGTACTTC
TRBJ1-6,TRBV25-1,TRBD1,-,CASSDLTGVGSPLHF,TGTGCCAGCAGTGACCTCACAGGGGTTGGATCACCCCTCCACTTT
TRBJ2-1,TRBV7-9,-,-,CASSPGSVAYNEQFF,TGTGCCAGCAGCCCCGGTTCGGTCGCCTACAATGAGCAGTTCTTC
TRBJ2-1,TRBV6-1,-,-,CASSDFGGSYNEQFF,TGTGCCAGCAGTGATTTTGGGGGCTCCTACAATGAGCAGTTCTTC
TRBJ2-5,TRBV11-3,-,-,CASSLVGRSETQYF,TGTGCCAGCAGCTTAGTTGGTAGATCGGAGACCCAGTACTTC
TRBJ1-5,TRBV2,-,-,CASKARASNQPQHF,TGTGCCAGCAAGGCCAGGGCGAGCAATCAGCCCCAGCATTTT